A selection of T cell receptor beta chains follows, all from one sample in a study of T cell changes during pregnancy in multiple sclerosis. TCRdb's copy holds only in-frame clones and misses some; the assay was immunoSEQ multiplex PCR. The sample carries 25,000 to 30,000 clones, around 94% recorded once. The sequencing here drew on CD4+ T cells from peripheral blood mononuclear cells, taken in the first trimester of pregnancy. Receptor source: a female donor with multiple sclerosis, enrolled in a pregnancy study. Each CDR3 is given with its conserved first and last residue. D genes are given only for firm matches. The size entry is marked missing in some rows and otherwise reads once, few, many or a size class.

j_call: TRBJ2-2; clone_size: once; v_call: TRBV9; d_call: TRBD2; cdr3_nt: TGTGCCAGCAGCGAAACTGGGACTAGCGGGACGAACACCGGGGAGCTGTTTTTT; cdr3_aa: CASSETGTSGTNTGELFF
j_call: TRBJ2-2; clone_size: NA; v_call: TRBV15; d_call: NA; cdr3_nt: TGTGCCACCAGCAGGGTAGGGGCCGGGGAGCTGTTTTTT; cdr3_aa: CATSRVGAGELFF
j_call: TRBJ2-5; clone_size: NA; v_call: TRBV4-1; d_call: TRBD2; cdr3_nt: TGCGCCAGCAGCCAAGAGAGGGGACTAGCGGGGGAGGAGACCCAGTACTTC; cdr3_aa: CASSQERGLAGEETQYF
j_call: TRBJ2-2; clone_size: once; v_call: TRBV4-3; d_call: NA; cdr3_nt: TGCGCCAGCAGCCAACACGTAGTTCTTCAGAGACACTACACCGGGGAGCTGTTTTTT; cdr3_aa: CASSQHVVLQRHYTGELFF
j_call: TRBJ1-2; clone_size: NA; v_call: TRBV18; d_call: NA; cdr3_nt: TGTGCCAGCTCACCGGAACAGGGCTCCTCCGGCTACACCTTC; cdr3_aa: CASSPEQGSSGYTF
j_call: TRBJ1-5; clone_size: NA; v_call: TRBV10-3; d_call: NA; cdr3_nt: TGTGCCATCAGTGAAACGGGAGGCAGCAATCAGCCCCAGCATTTT; cdr3_aa: CAISETGGSNQPQHF
j_call: TRBJ1-4; clone_size: once; v_call: TRBV28; d_call: NA; cdr3_nt: TGTGCCAGCAGCCTGAACAGTGAAAAACTGTTTTTT; cdr3_aa: CASSLNSEKLFF
j_call: TRBJ1-2; clone_size: NA; v_call: TRBV7-2; d_call: TRBD1; cdr3_nt: TGTGCCAGCAGCTTAGACGGACAGGGCTATGGCTACACCTTC; cdr3_aa: CASSLDGQGYGYTF
j_call: TRBJ2-5; clone_size: NA; v_call: TRBV7-2; d_call: NA; cdr3_nt: TGTGCCAGCAGCTTCAACGGTCGGGAGACCCAGTACTTC; cdr3_aa: CASSFNGRETQYF
j_call: TRBJ2-7; clone_size: NA; v_call: TRBV10-3; d_call: TRBD1; cdr3_nt: TGTGCCATCAGCCGGGACAGGGATTTAGGGGAGCAGTACTTC; cdr3_aa: CAISRDRDLGEQYF
j_call: TRBJ1-2; clone_size: NA; v_call: TRBV21-1; d_call: NA; cdr3_nt: TGTGCCAGCAGCAAAGTAGCGCGGGGAGAGGGCTACACCTTC; cdr3_aa: CASSKVARGEGYTF
j_call: TRBJ2-1; clone_size: NA; v_call: TRBV7-2; d_call: TRBD1; cdr3_nt: TGTGCCAGCAGCATAACAGGGGGCACCTACAATGAGCAGTTCTTC; cdr3_aa: CASSITGGTYNEQFF
j_call: TRBJ1-2; clone_size: NA; v_call: TRBV9; d_call: TRBD1; cdr3_nt: TGTGCCAGCAGCCCACCCGGGACAGTTAACTATGGCTACACCTTC; cdr3_aa: CASSPPGTVNYGYTF
j_call: TRBJ1-1; clone_size: NA; v_call: TRBV30; d_call: NA; cdr3_nt: TGTGCCTGGAGTCCCCGGGGTACTACGGGCACTGAAGCTTTCTTT; cdr3_aa: CAWSPRGTTGTEAFF
j_call: TRBJ1-2; clone_size: NA; v_call: TRBV4-3; d_call: NA; cdr3_nt: TGCGCCAGCAGCCAAGAAAACGGTGGAGCTAACTATGGCTACACCTTC; cdr3_aa: CASSQENGGANYGYTF
j_call: TRBJ2-3; clone_size: NA; v_call: TRBV6-1; d_call: TRBD1; cdr3_nt: TGTGCCAGCAGACGACAGGGTTCAGATACGCAGTATTTT; cdr3_aa: CASRRQGSDTQYF
j_call: TRBJ2-7; clone_size: NA; v_call: TRBV2; d_call: TRBD1; cdr3_nt: TGTGCCAGCAGGGACAGGAGCCCCTACGAGCAGTACTTC; cdr3_aa: CASRDRSPYEQYF
j_call: TRBJ2-7; clone_size: NA; v_call: TRBV5-1; d_call: TRBD2; cdr3_nt: TGCGCCAGCAGCCTCACCGGGACTAGCGGGGCCTCCTACGAGCAGTACTTC; cdr3_aa: CASSLTGTSGASYEQYF
j_call: TRBJ1-3; clone_size: NA; v_call: TRBV7-7; d_call: NA; cdr3_nt: TGTGCTAGCAGTCGGGCGGGGGGCGTCGGAAACACCATATATTTT; cdr3_aa: CASSRAGGVGNTIYF
j_call: TRBJ1-2; clone_size: NA; v_call: TRBV6-5; d_call: TRBD1; cdr3_nt: TGTGCCAGCAGCGTTTACAGGGGGCGAGGGTATGGCTACACCTTC; cdr3_aa: CASSVYRGRGYGYTF
j_call: TRBJ2-2; clone_size: NA; v_call: TRBV7-9; d_call: NA; cdr3_nt: TGTGCCAGCAGCACTCAGGGTAAAACCGGGGAGCTGTTTTTT; cdr3_aa: CASSTQGKTGELFF
j_call: TRBJ1-1; clone_size: NA; v_call: TRBV5-1; d_call: NA; cdr3_nt: TGCGCCAGCAGCTTGGCGGGGGGGACGAACACTGAAGCTTTCTTT; cdr3_aa: CASSLAGGTNTEAFF
j_call: TRBJ1-1; clone_size: NA; v_call: TRBV18; d_call: NA; cdr3_nt: TGTGCCAGCTCCCAAGACAGACTTGAAGCTTTCTTT; cdr3_aa: CASSQDRLEAFF
j_call: TRBJ2-3; clone_size: once; v_call: TRBV19; d_call: NA; cdr3_nt: TGTGCCAGTAGGACAGCTAACACAGATACGCAGTATTTT; cdr3_aa: CASRTANTDTQYF
j_call: TRBJ1-6; clone_size: NA; v_call: TRBV25-1; d_call: TRBD1; cdr3_nt: TGTGCCAGCAGTGAATATTTACCGGGACAGACTAGTAATTCACCCCTCCACTTT; cdr3_aa: CASSEYLPGQTSNSPLHF
j_call: TRBJ1-4; clone_size: NA; v_call: TRBV4-3; d_call: TRBD1; cdr3_nt: TGCGCCAGCAGCCAAGACCCCAGGGGGTCAACTAATGAAAAACTGTTTTTT; cdr3_aa: CASSQDPRGSTNEKLFF
j_call: TRBJ2-2; clone_size: NA; v_call: TRBV4-2; d_call: NA; cdr3_nt: TGTGCCAGCAGCCAAGAAACGACCCACACTCAGGGATTCACCGGGGAGCTGTTTTTT; cdr3_aa: CASSQETTHTQGFTGELFF
j_call: TRBJ2-1; clone_size: NA; v_call: TRBV15; d_call: NA; cdr3_nt: TGTGCCACCAGCAGCAGGGCGCCGCTATGGAGCTCCTACAATGAGCAGTTCTTC; cdr3_aa: CATSSRAPLWSSYNEQFF
j_call: TRBJ2-7; clone_size: NA; v_call: TRBV7-2; d_call: TRBD2; cdr3_nt: TGTGCCAGCAGAAGCAGGCGGGGGGGCCGCAAGTACTTC; cdr3_aa: CASRSRRGGRKYF
j_call: TRBJ1-4; clone_size: NA; v_call: TRBV5-1; d_call: TRBD1; cdr3_nt: TGCGCCAGCAGCGGACAGGGGGCAACTAATGAAAAACTGTTTTTT; cdr3_aa: CASSGQGATNEKLFF
j_call: TRBJ1-4; clone_size: NA; v_call: TRBV7-9; d_call: TRBD1; cdr3_nt: TGTGCCAGCAGCTTTACGTCAGGGGGTGAAAAACTGTTTTTT; cdr3_aa: CASSFTSGGEKLFF
j_call: TRBJ2-5; clone_size: NA; v_call: TRBV11-2; d_call: NA; cdr3_nt: TGTGCCAGCAGCTTAGGGGGAGTAGAGACCCAGTACTTC; cdr3_aa: CASSLGGVETQYF
j_call: TRBJ1-6; clone_size: NA; v_call: TRBV19; d_call: NA; cdr3_nt: TGTGCCAGTAGTACCAACGGAGGAACAGGGTCAAATTCACCCCTCCACTTT; cdr3_aa: CASSTNGGTGSNSPLHF
j_call: TRBJ2-3; clone_size: NA; v_call: TRBV6-5; d_call: TRBD1; cdr3_nt: TGTGCCAGCAGTTACGAGGGACAGGGGTTTGATACGCAGTATTTT; cdr3_aa: CASSYEGQGFDTQYF
j_call: TRBJ2-3; clone_size: few; v_call: TRBV2; d_call: NA; cdr3_nt: TGTGCCAGCAGTGTGGGCTCAGATACGCAGTATTTT; cdr3_aa: CASSVGSDTQYF
j_call: TRBJ1-2; clone_size: NA; v_call: TRBV2; d_call: TRBD1; cdr3_nt: TGTGCCAGCAGTGACCCTTATGACAGGGGGGGCTACACCTTC; cdr3_aa: CASSDPYDRGGYTF
j_call: TRBJ2-2; clone_size: NA; v_call: TRBV9; d_call: NA; cdr3_nt: TGTGCCAGCAGCCCCAGGGTCCCTAGCGCGGGGGAGCTGTTTTTT; cdr3_aa: CASSPRVPSAGELFF
j_call: TRBJ2-5; clone_size: NA; v_call: TRBV19; d_call: TRBD2; cdr3_nt: TGTGCCAGTAGTATCCAAAGCGGGGGGCGAAACCAGTACTTC; cdr3_aa: CASSIQSGGRNQYF
j_call: TRBJ2-3; clone_size: NA; v_call: TRBV4-3; d_call: NA; cdr3_nt: TGCGCCAGCAGCCAAGTGTCATTAGGCAGGGGAACAGATACGCAGTATTTT; cdr3_aa: CASSQVSLGRGTDTQYF
j_call: TRBJ1-6; clone_size: NA; v_call: TRBV15; d_call: NA; cdr3_nt: TGTGCCACCAGCAGAGATCAGGCAGGAGGTTTGTCACCCCTCCACTTT; cdr3_aa: CATSRDQAGGLSPLHF
j_call: TRBJ2-3; clone_size: NA; v_call: TRBV5-1; d_call: TRBD2; cdr3_nt: TGCGCCAGCAGCTGGCTAGCGGGGGATCCTAGCACAGATACGCAGTATTTT; cdr3_aa: CASSWLAGDPSTDTQYF
j_call: TRBJ2-5; clone_size: NA; v_call: TRBV28; d_call: NA; cdr3_nt: TGTGCCAGCAGCCCATTGGCAGGGAGGGAGACCCAGTACTTC; cdr3_aa: CASSPLAGRETQYF
j_call: TRBJ2-7; clone_size: few; v_call: TRBV19; d_call: NA; cdr3_nt: TGTGCCAGTAGTATTACTGGACACCATAGCCACGAGCAGTACTTC; cdr3_aa: CASSITGHHSHEQYF
j_call: TRBJ1-1; clone_size: NA; v_call: TRBV28; d_call: TRBD1; cdr3_nt: TGTGCCAGCAGTTTACCCGGGACAGGGCTGGCTTTCTTT; cdr3_aa: CASSLPGTGLAFF
j_call: TRBJ2-7; clone_size: NA; v_call: TRBV9; d_call: NA; cdr3_nt: TGTGCCAGCAGCGTAGATAACGGTCCCTACGAGCAGTACTTC; cdr3_aa: CASSVDNGPYEQYF
j_call: TRBJ1-6; clone_size: NA; v_call: TRBV5-3; d_call: NA; cdr3_nt: TGTGCCAGAAGCCGACAGGTCTCCTATAATTCACCCCTCCACTTT; cdr3_aa: CARSRQVSYNSPLHF
j_call: TRBJ2-1; clone_size: NA; v_call: TRBV10-2; d_call: NA; cdr3_nt: TGCGCCAGCTCCCTGGGGACTTATCCGTACAATGAGCAGTTCTTC; cdr3_aa: CASSLGTYPYNEQFF
j_call: TRBJ2-2; clone_size: once; v_call: TRBV19; d_call: NA; cdr3_nt: TGTGCCGCCTCGGAGAAAGCGAACACCGGGGAGCTGTTTTTT; cdr3_aa: CAASEKANTGELFF
j_call: TRBJ2-4; clone_size: NA; v_call: TRBV15; d_call: NA; cdr3_nt: TGTGCCACCAGCAGAGATCACGGGACACCCAAAAACATTCAGTACTTC; cdr3_aa: CATSRDHGTPKNIQYF
j_call: TRBJ1-1; clone_size: NA; v_call: TRBV7-7; d_call: NA; cdr3_nt: TGTGCTAGCAGCCTACAGGCGAACACTGAAGCTTTCTTT; cdr3_aa: CASSLQANTEAFF
j_call: TRBJ1-2; clone_size: NA; v_call: TRBV2; d_call: NA; cdr3_nt: TGTGCCAGCGGCGCGGGCAACTATGGCTACACCTTC; cdr3_aa: CASGAGNYGYTF
j_call: TRBJ2-3; clone_size: NA; v_call: TRBV30; d_call: NA; cdr3_nt: TGTGCCTGGAGTGAGTACAGGTATACGCAGTATTTT; cdr3_aa: CAWSEYRYTQYF
j_call: TRBJ1-2; clone_size: NA; v_call: TRBV9; d_call: NA; cdr3_nt: TGTGCCAGCAGCGTCCTCCCCGGGGGGGAGGATGGCTACACCTTC; cdr3_aa: CASSVLPGGEDGYTF
j_call: TRBJ2-5; clone_size: NA; v_call: TRBV5-1; d_call: TRBD2; cdr3_nt: TGCGCCAGCAGGGCTAGCGGGGGTAGTTTCGAGACCCAGTACTTC; cdr3_aa: CASRASGGSFETQYF
j_call: TRBJ1-6; clone_size: NA; v_call: TRBV7-2; d_call: TRBD1; cdr3_nt: TGTGCCAGCAGCTTAAGGCCGGACAGGGGGAGTGTGACCCTCCACTTT; cdr3_aa: CASSLRPDRGSVTLHF